This TCR beta chain derives from a study of HIV-infected children after antiretroviral therapy interruption. About the research overall: For the interruption arm, samples span week 0 through about 3 years after study end.

Unique molecular identifiers were included in an RNA-based 3' RACE TCR library. TCRdb ran MiXCR on the 3' RACE reads and lists one entry per CDR3 protein. The data show about 15,000 distinct CDR3 sequences, about 3.4% seen once. This clonotype has just a few counts. The CDR3 spans 12 residues. Germline lookup yields CDR1 SQVTM and CDR2 ANQGSEA. The J segment lost 6 bases and the V segment lost 6 bases, leaving 5 bases of the junction unmatched. The sample's treatment: PENTA 11 planned treatment interruption arm or continuous ART arm. Cryopreserved PBMC samples required at least 5 million viable cells. From thawed PBMCs, memory CD8+ CD45RO+ CD45RA- T cells were sorted.

The receptor was isolated from a pool of human donors with HIV. The sample here was CD45RO+ CD8+ T cells from PBMCs, pooled from several time points, taken from a donor given antiretroviral therapy, either interrupted or continuous. Subset meaning: memory CD8+ CD45RO+ CD45RA- T cells. The V gene is TRBV29-1, the J gene TRBJ2-1; 7 bases are shared with TRBD1. CDR3 loop: CSVGTALNEQFF. The CDR3 DNA follows: TGCAGCGTAGGGACAGCCCTCAATGAGCAGTTCTTC.